The T cell receptor (beta chain) described here comes from a study of T cells expressing NK-cell markers. Whole-study findings and limits: For several donors, these clonotypes were likewise the leading ones in the CD3+CD56-NKG2C+ fraction.

Template switching by 5'RACE with UMIs generated the TCR beta cDNA. TCRdb reprocessed the 5' RACE reads and stores each CDR3 protein as one record, lacking DNA. The listing records 400,000 to 450,000 distinct CDR3 sequences. Points on this clonotype: Its specificity is unknown.

The CDR3 sequence is 13 residues long. Germline values: CDR1 LGHDT, CDR2 YNNKEL (reference sequence). The sequencing sample was made of blood T cells: a sorted CD56 or NKG2C T cell subset, CD4+ or CD8+ T cells, or bulk PBMC T cells (not recorded which). This clonotype originated in a woman between 18 and 75 years old in good health. The chain recombines TRBV3-1 with TRBJ1-1; TCRdb reports TRBD1, a call that lacks DNA to check it against. CDR3 protein: CASSPRDRGQAFF.